Listed here are 27 T cell receptor beta chains from one sample, sequenced in a study of human T cells and chemical hapten exposure. TCRdb processed the RACE reads anew with MiXCR; each CDR3 protein has one entry. Seen here are about 120,000 distinct CDR3 sequences, about 12% observed once, and the top ten hold around 1.4%. Stated time point: patch test 1, 2 weeks after DPC sensitization. Treatment of the sample: therapeutic diphenylcyclopropenone sensitization with weekly scalp DPC. The sequencing here drew on whole blood, taken in connection with sensitization to the hapten diphenylcyclopropenone (DPC). These receptors came from a woman in her forties or fifties with alopecia areata. Some clones in this sample may be carry-over from other donors' samples.

This clonotype was counted only a few times. The chain uses TRBV12-5 and TRBJ2-1, with TRBD2 identical over 8 bases. The CDR3 contains 16 residues. V lost 3 bases and J lost 0; bases outside the gene matches: 4. Germline V gene data show CDR1 as LGHNT and CDR2 as FRNRAP. The CDR3 bases are TGTGCTAGTGGTTTTCAGCGGGGGACCTCCTACAATGAGCAGTTCTTC. Protein: CASGFQRGTSYNEQFF.

This clonotype was seen repeatedly, ten times or more. The chain combines TRBV10-2 with TRBJ1-5, with D perhaps matching TRBD1 (6 bases). Germline loops: CDR1 WSHSY, CDR2 SAAADI. The ends were cut back, 2 bases at V and 3 bases at J, with 8 bases in the middle. This CDR3 region has 14 residues. The CDR3 here is CASSEQGHNQPQHF. The DNA of the CDR3 is TGCGCCAGCAGTGAGCAGGGGCACAATCAGCCCCAGCATTTT.

Here the CDR3 DNA reads TGTGCCACCAGCAGAGATCTTGGCAACCAAGAGACCCAGTACTTC. This encodes CATSRDLGNQETQYF. This sequence joins TRBV15 and TRBJ2-5; no clear D. The V end was cut by 0 bases, the J end by 0 bases, with 8 bases between. Germline assignment: CDR1 LNHNV and CDR2 YYDKDF (reference sequence). The CDR3 spans 15 residues.

In this sample, this clonotype turned up many times. V gene TRBV6-5 combines with J gene TRBJ2-7; D perhaps matches TRBD2 (5 bases). CDR3 length: 13 residues. Per germline, CDR1 MNHEY and CDR2 SVGAGI. Trimming stripped 2 bases from V and 7 bases from J, with 12 bases between. DNA for the CDR3: TGTGCCAGCAGTTACGCCGCCGGGGTGGAGCAGTACTTC. Residues: CASSYAAGVEQYF.

This chain uses TRBV29-1 with TRBJ2-3; 7 nucleotides align to TRBD1. The CDR3 covers 13 residues. The V gene's germline CDR1 is SQVTM and CDR2 ANQGSEA. The ends lost 7 bases at V and 1 base at J; junction bases unmatched: 5. The CDR3, as DNA: TGCAGCGGCACAGGGGCAGGCACAGATACGCAGTATTTT. Amino acid sequence: CSGTGAGTDTQYF.

This clonotype was recorded at least ten times. The rearrangement links TRBV18 to TRBJ2-7; D perhaps matches TRBD2 (5 bases). Trimming stripped 0 bases from V and 4 bases from J, with 10 bases between. CDR3 length: 14 amino acids. Looked up from germline, CDR1 is KGHSH and CDR2 is LQKENI. CDR3 sequence (DNA): TGTGCCAGCTCACCACCAGCCCGAGGGTACGAGCAGTACTTC. Encoded protein: CASSPPARGYEQYF.

This chain uses TRBV28 with TRBJ2-3; D perhaps matches TRBD2 (5 bases). Looked up from germline, CDR1 is MDHEN and CDR2 is SYDVKM. V was pared by 5 bases and J by 6 bases, with 12 bases between. The CDR3 runs 13 residues. The CDR3 nucleotides are TGTGCCAGCAGTCTAGCCGGGATTGATACGCAGTATTTT. Its protein product is CASSLAGIDTQYF.

This clonotype was recorded many times. The rearrangement joins TRBV4-1 to TRBJ2-1; D unclear. Trimming removed 4 bases at V and 9 bases at J, with 13 bases between. This CDR3 region has 13 residues. Germline lookup yields CDR1 MGHRA and CDR2 YSYEKL. The CDR3 bases are TGCGCCAGCAGCCCATTATTCTCCCCTGAGCAGTTCTTC. Protein sequence: CASSPLFSPEQFF.

This clonotype was detected only a few times. V gene TRBV28 combines with J gene TRBJ2-5; 11 bases map to TRBD2. Germline CDR1 is MDHEN and CDR2 is SYDVKM. The CDR3 runs 16 residues. J was trimmed by 4 bases and V by 3 bases; bases with no gene match: 7. The CDR3: CASSFNSGGARETQYF. The CDR3 region has the DNA TGTGCCAGCAGTTTTAATAGCGGGGGGGCACGAGAGACCCAGTACTTC.

The chain employs TRBV18 and TRBJ2-3; D gene ambiguous. Trimming pared 3 bases from V and 2 bases from J, leaving 12 bases between. From germline, CDR1 is KGHSH and CDR2 LQKENI. The CDR3 contains 15 residues. The DNA of the CDR3 is TGTGCCAGCTCACCGGACCGCGTCTCCACAGATACGCAGTATTTT. Amino acids: CASSPDRVSTDTQYF.

The genes are TRBV12-3 or TRBV12-4 and TRBJ2-2; weak D call: TRBD2 (5 bases). Trimming shortened V by 3 bases and J by 2 bases, and 10 bases separated the two germline ends. This CDR3 spans 15 amino acids. CDR3 DNA: TGTGCCAGCAGTTTCAGAGGGAGTAACACCGGGGAGCTGTTTTTT. This gives the protein CASSFRGSNTGELFF.

This clonotype was seen ten or more times. This sequence joins TRBV12-3 or TRBV12-4 and TRBJ1-2; D is undetermined. The V and J ends lost 0 bases and 4 bases respectively, with 6 bases between them. The CDR3 spans 13 residues. CDR3 loop: CASSLAYTYGYTF. The CDR3 nucleotides are TGTGCCAGCAGTTTAGCGTACACCTATGGCTACACCTTC.

This clonotype was detected once. V and J are TRBV4-1 and TRBJ1-1; D uncertain. Trimming shortened V by 3 bases and J by 4 bases, and 6 bases separated the two germline ends. CDR1 and CDR2 from the germline V gene are MGHRA and YSYEKL. This CDR3 region has 12 residues. DNA of the CDR3: TGCGCCAGCAGCCACCATGGCACTGAAGCTTTCTTT. Amino acids: CASSHHGTEAFF.

This clonotype was observed at least ten times. The V gene is TRBV29-1, the J gene TRBJ2-1, with a possible D match to TRBD2 (5 bases). Germline V gene data show CDR1 as SQVTM and CDR2 as ANQGSEA. CDR3 length: 11 residues. V was pared by 7 bases and J by 7 bases, with 11 bases between. The CDR3 DNA sequence: TGCAGCGGCGGACCGGGGAATGAGCAGTTCTTC. This sequence encodes CSGGPGNEQFF.

The J gene is TRBJ2-1, the V gene TRBV11-3; either TRBD1 or TRBD2 may fit D (6 bases each). CDR1 and CDR2 from the germline V gene are SGHNT and YENEEA. The V end lost 5 bases, the J end lost 8 bases, and 16 bases lay between the germline ends. This CDR3 spans 14 amino acids. The CDR3 DNA sequence: TGTGCCAGCAGCCTAGGGGGAGGTAACCATGAGCAGTTCTTC. It yields the protein CASSLGGGNHEQFF.

This clonotype was counted only a few times. This chain joins TRBV24-1 and TRBJ2-2; D is undetermined. V lost 9 bases, J lost 2 bases, and 18 bases lay in between. CDR1 and CDR2 (germline): KGHDR, SFDVKD. CDR3 length: 16 residues. The CDR3 nucleotides are TGTGCCACCGAAAGTACCCAGGAAGCTAACACCGGGGAGCTGTTTTTT. It encodes CATESTQEANTGELFF.

This clonotype was found many times. This chain uses TRBV18 with TRBJ1-1, with D perhaps matching TRBD1 (5 bases). This CDR3 region has 14 residues. Trimming took off 8 bases at V and 0 bases at J, with 13 bases between the two ends. The germline V gene encodes CDR1 KGHSH and CDR2 LQKENI. Here the CDR3 reads CASTRGSMNTEAFF. CDR3 coding DNA: TGTGCCAGCACGAGGGGATCCATGAACACTGAAGCTTTCTTT. The variable domain in full, completed from reference TRBV18 and TRBJ1-1, reads NAGVMQNPRHLVRRRGQEARLRCSPMKGHSHVYWYRQLPEEGLKFMVYLQKENIIDESGMPKERFSAEFPKEGPSILRIQQVVRGDSAAYFCASTRGSMNTEAFFGQGTRLTVV.

CDR3 amino acids: CASPWRGQGAQGNQPQHF. CDR3 DNA sequence: TGTGCAAGTCCCTGGCGGGGACAGGGGGCCCAGGGCAATCAGCCCCAGCATTTT. The J gene is TRBJ1-5, the V gene TRBV12-2; the table's D call of TRBD1 was not tested on the DNA. TRBV12-2 counts as a pseudogene. The CDR3 totals 18 residues.

This clonotype was counted at least ten times. V and J are TRBV11-2 and TRBJ1-1; 9 nucleotides line up with TRBD1. With V trimmed by 5 bases and J by 6 bases, 4 bases remained unmatched. The germline V gene encodes CDR1 SGHAT and CDR2 FQNNGV. The CDR3 is 13 amino acids. This chain's CDR3 is CASSRDRVAEAFF. CDR3 bases: TGTGCCAGCAGCCGGGACAGGGTGGCTGAAGCTTTCTTT.

This clonotype has at least ten counts. The chain has TRBV24-1 and TRBJ2-1; D is perhaps TRBD2 (5 bases). The CDR3 runs 15 residues. CDR1 and CDR2 (germline): KGHDR, SFDVKD. Trimming shortened V by 5 bases and J by 5 bases, and 15 bases separated the two germline ends. The CDR3: CATSGRTQSNNEQFF. Here the CDR3 DNA reads TGTGCCACCAGTGGCCGGACTCAATCTAACAATGAGCAGTTCTTC.

The chain employs TRBV12-3 or TRBV12-4 and TRBJ1-4, with D perhaps matching TRBD1 (5 bases). Trimming took 4 bases from V and 10 from J, leaving 13 bases between them. CDR3 length: 13 residues. CDR3 DNA sequence: TGTGCCAGCAGTTACTCCGGGAGGGGAAAACTGTTTTTT. Translating gives CASSYSGRGKLFF.

This clonotype has a handful of counts. V and J are TRBV5-1 and TRBJ2-7, with 11 bases lining up with TRBD1. This CDR3 has 14 amino acids. The V and J ends lost 4 bases and 4 bases, in that order; junction bases with no gene match: 4. Germline CDR1 SGHRS, CDR2 YFSETQ. The CDR3 is CASSRTGGSYEQYF. The CDR3 nucleotides read TGCGCCAGCAGCCGGACAGGGGGCTCGTACGAGCAGTACTTC. Based on the CDR3 plus reference TRBV5-1 and TRBJ2-7, the full variable domain is KAGVTQTPRYLIKTRGQQVTLSCSPISGHRSVSWYQQTPGQGLQFLFEYFSETQRNKGNFPGRFSGRQFSNSRSEMNVSTLELGDSALYLCASSRTGGSYEQYFGPGTRLTVT.

This clonotype was found many times. The chain recombines TRBV28 with TRBJ1-5; 9 bases are shared with TRBD1. CDR1 and CDR2 (germline): MDHEN, SYDVKM. The V gene end was trimmed by 6 bases and the J gene end by 6 bases; junction bases not matched to a gene: 3. The CDR3 runs to 13 residues. The CDR3 is CASRGQGGQPQHF. CDR3 DNA: TGTGCCAGCAGGGGACAGGGCGGTCAGCCCCAGCATTTT.

This clonotype has more than one count but fewer than ten. V is TRBV7-9 and J is TRBJ1-5, with 7 bases identical to TRBD1. The V segment lost 7 bases and the J segment 1 base; nucleotides outside the gene matches: 4. Germline CDR1 reads SEHNR; CDR2 reads FQNEAQ (reference sequence). This CDR3 region has 14 residues. As DNA, the CDR3 is TGTGCCAGCACCGGGGGACAGAGCAATCAGCCCCAGCATTTT. This encodes CASTGGQSNQPQHF.

This clonotype was seen only a few times. This chain links TRBV20-1 with TRBJ1-2, with D tentatively TRBD1 (5 bases). The CDR3 totals 14 residues. V shed 6 bases and J shed 7 bases, with 21 bases lying between them. Germline V gene data show CDR1 as DFQATT and CDR2 as SNEGSKA (reference sequence). The CDR3 spells CSAMELTTGVGYTF. The CDR3 DNA is TGCAGTGCGATGGAGCTTACAACGGGGGTTGGCTACACCTTC.

The chain links TRBV12-5 to TRBJ1-1, with unresolved D. Germline V lookup: CDR1 LGHNT, CDR2 FRNRAP. V was trimmed by 5 bases and J by 1 base, leaving 14 bases between them. The CDR3 is made up of 15 amino acids. CDR3 coding DNA: TGTGCTAGTGGTCGAGAGTACGGACCGAACACTGAAGCTTTCTTT. Translated, it gives CASGREYGPNTEAFF.

This clonotype was counted between two and nine times. This chain connects TRBV27 to TRBJ1-2; D is ambiguous. V dropped 5 bases and J dropped 0 bases, with 13 bases sitting between them. Germline V lookup: CDR1 MNHEY, CDR2 SMNVEV (reference sequence). The CDR3 spans 15 residues. CDR3 loop: CASSRYSSANYGYTF. The CDR3 nucleotides are TGTGCCAGCAGTCGGTACAGCAGTGCTAACTATGGCTACACCTTC.